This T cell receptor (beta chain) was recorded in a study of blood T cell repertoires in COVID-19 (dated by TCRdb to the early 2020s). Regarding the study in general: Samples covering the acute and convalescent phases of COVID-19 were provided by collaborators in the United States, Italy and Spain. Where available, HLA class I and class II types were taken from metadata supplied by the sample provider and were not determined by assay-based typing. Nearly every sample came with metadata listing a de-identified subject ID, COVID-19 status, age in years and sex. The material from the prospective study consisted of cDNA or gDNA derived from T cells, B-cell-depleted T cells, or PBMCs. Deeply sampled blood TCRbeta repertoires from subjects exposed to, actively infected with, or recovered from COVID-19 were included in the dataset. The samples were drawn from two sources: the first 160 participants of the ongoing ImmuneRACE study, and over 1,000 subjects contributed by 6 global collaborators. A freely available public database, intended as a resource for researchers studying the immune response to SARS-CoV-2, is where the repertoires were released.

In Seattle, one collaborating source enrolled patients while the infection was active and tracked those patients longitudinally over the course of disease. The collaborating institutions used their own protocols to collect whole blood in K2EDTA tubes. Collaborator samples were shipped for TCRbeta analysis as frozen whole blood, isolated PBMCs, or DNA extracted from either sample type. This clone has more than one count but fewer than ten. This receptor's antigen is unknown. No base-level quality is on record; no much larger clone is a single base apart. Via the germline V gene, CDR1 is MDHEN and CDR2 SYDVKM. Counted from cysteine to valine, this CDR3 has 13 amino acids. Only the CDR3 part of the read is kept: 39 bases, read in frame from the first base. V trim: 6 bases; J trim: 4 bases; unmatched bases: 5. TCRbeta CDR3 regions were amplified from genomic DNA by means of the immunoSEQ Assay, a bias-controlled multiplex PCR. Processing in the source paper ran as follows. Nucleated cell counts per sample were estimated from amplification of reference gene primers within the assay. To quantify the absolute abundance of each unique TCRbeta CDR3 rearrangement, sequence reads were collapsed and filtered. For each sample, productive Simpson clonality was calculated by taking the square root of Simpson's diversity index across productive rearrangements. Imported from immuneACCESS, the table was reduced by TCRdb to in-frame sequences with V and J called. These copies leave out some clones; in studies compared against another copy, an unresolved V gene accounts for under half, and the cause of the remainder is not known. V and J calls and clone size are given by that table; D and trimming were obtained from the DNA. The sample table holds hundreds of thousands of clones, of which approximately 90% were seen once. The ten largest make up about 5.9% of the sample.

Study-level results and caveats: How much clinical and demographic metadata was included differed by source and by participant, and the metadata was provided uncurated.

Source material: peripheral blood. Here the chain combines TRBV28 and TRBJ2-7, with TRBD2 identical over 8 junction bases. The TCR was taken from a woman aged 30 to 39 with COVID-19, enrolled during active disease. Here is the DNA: TGTGCCAGCAGGGGACTAGTCCTTTACGAGCAGTACGTC. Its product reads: CASRGLVLYEQYV.